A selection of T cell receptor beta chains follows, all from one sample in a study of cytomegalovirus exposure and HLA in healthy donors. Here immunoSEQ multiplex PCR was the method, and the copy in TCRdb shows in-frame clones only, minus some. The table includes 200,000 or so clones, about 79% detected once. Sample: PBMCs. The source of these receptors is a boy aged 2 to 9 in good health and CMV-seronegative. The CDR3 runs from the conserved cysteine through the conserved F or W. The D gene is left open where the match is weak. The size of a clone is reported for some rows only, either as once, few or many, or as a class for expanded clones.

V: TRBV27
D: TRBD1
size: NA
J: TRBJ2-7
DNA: TGTGCCAGCAGTCCTCTGGACAGGGGGGACGAGCAGTACTTC
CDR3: CASSPLDRGDEQYF

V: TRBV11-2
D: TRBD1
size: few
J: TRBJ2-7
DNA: TGTGCCAGCAGCTTAGGCGGGACAGGGATGGGCTACGAGCAGTACTTC
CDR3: CASSLGGTGMGYEQYF

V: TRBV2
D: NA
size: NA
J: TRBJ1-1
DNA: TGTGCCAGTTCCCTGGGACATTTGAACACTGAAGCTTTCTTT
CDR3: CASSLGHLNTEAFF

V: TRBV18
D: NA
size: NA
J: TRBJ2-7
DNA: TGTGCCAGCTCCCAACAGGTTTCCTACGAGCAGTACTTC
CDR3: CASSQQVSYEQYF

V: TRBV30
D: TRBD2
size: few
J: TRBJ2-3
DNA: TGTGCCTGGGGGCTAGCGGGGGGGCTCACAGATACGCAGTATTTT
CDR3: CAWGLAGGLTDTQYF

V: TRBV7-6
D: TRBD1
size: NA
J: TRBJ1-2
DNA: TGTGCCAGCAGCACCGGGACAGGGCAGGGCTACACCTTC
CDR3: CASSTGTGQGYTF

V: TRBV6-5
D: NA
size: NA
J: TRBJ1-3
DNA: TGTGCCAGCAGTTTTTCCGACACCATATATTTT
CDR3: CASSFSDTIYF

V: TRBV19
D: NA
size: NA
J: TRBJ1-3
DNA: TGTGCCAGCTCCCCAGGGAACAGAAACACCATATATTTT
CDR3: CASSPGNRNTIYF

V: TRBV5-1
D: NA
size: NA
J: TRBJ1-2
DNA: TGCGCCAGCAGCTTGGAGGAGGGCTATGGCTACACCTTC
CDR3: CASSLEEGYGYTF

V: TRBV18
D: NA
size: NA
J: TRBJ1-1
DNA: TGTGCCAGCTCACCACCCGGGAGCGGGGAACGTTCTGGGGCTTTCTTT
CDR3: CASSPPGSGERSGAFF

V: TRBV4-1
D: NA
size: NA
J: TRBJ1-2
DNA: TGCGCCAGCAGCCAAATGACAGCTATCAACTATGGCTACACCTTC
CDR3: CASSQMTAINYGYTF

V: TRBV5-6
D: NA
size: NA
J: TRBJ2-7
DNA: TGTGCCAGCAGCACAGGACCCTACGAGCAGTACTTC
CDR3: CASSTGPYEQYF

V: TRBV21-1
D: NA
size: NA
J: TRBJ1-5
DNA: TGTGCCAGCAGCAAAAGGGGGCGGGGCGATAGCAATCAGCCCCAGCATTTT
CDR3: CASSKRGRGDSNQPQHF

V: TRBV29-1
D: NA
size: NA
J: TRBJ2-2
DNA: TGCAGCGTTAGAGGGTTTCCCGGGAACGGGGAGCTGTTTTTT
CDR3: CSVRGFPGNGELFF

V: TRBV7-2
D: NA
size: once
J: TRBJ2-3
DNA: TGTGCCAGCAGCCTGGGGACGAGGGGGGATACGCAGTATTTT
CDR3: CASSLGTRGDTQYF

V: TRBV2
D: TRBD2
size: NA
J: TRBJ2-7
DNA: TGTGCCAGCAGTGATGGGCTAGCGGGGGGCCCCCTCTACGTGCAGTACTTC
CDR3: CASSDGLAGGPLYVQYF

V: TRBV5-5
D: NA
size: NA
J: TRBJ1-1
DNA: TGTGCCAGCAGCTCACAGGGTGAAGCTTTCTTT
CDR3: CASSSQGEAFF

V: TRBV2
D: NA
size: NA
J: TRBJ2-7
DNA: TGTGCCAGCAGCCGGGGGGCTTACGAGCAGTACTTC
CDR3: CASSRGAYEQYF

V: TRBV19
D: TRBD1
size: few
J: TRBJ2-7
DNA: TGTGCCAGTAGTTTAACAGGGGGGTACCTCGAGCAGTACTTC
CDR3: CASSLTGGYLEQYF

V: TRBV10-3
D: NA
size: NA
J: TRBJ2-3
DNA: TGTGCCATCAGAGGGGACACTTCCCCAGATACGCAGTATTTT
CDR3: CAIRGDTSPDTQYF

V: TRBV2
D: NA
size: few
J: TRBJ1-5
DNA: TGTGCCAGCAGTGTAGGCAGGGGCCAGCCCCAGCATTTT
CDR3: CASSVGRGQPQHF

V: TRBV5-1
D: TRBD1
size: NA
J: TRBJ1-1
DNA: TGCGCCAGCAGCTCCCGGGACAGGGCCTCCGAAGCTTTCTTT
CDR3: CASSSRDRASEAFF

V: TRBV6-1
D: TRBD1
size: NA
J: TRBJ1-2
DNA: TGTGCCAGCACCTCGACAGGGGAAGGCTACACCTTC
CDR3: CASTSTGEGYTF

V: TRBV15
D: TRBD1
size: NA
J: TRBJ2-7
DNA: TGTGCCACCAGCAGTAGAATTCAGGGGGCAGCCTACGAGCAGTACTTC
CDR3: CATSSRIQGAAYEQYF

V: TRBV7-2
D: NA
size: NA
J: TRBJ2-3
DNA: TGTGCCAGCAGCTTACGAGGCGGGGGCACAGATACGCAGTATTTT
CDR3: CASSLRGGGTDTQYF

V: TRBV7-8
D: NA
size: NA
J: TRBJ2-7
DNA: TGTGCCAGCAGCTTTGAAGGGGCAGGAGCCTACGAGCAGTACTTC
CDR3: CASSFEGAGAYEQYF

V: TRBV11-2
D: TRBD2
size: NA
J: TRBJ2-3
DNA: TGTGCCAGCAGCTCGGGCGGGGGGAGGGATACGCAGTATTTT
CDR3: CASSSGGGRDTQYF